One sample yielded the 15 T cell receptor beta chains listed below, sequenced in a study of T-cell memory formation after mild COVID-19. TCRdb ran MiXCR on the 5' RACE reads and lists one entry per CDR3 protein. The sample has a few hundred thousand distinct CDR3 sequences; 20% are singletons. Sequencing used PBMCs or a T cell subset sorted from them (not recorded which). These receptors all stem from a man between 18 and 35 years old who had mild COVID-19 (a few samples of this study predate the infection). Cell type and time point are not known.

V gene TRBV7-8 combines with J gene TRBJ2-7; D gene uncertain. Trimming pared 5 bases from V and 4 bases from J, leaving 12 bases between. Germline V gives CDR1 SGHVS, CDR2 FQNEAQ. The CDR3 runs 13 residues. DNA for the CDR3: TGTGCCAGCAGCACGGAGAGGTTGTACGAGCAGTACGTC. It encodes CASSTERLYEQYV.

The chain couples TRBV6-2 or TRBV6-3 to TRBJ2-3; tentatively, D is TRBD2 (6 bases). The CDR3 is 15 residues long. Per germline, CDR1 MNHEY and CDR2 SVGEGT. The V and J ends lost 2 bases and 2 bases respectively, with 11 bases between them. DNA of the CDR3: TGTGCCAGCAGTTACGCGCGGGGAATCACAGATACGCAGTATTTT. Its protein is CASSYARGITDTQYF.

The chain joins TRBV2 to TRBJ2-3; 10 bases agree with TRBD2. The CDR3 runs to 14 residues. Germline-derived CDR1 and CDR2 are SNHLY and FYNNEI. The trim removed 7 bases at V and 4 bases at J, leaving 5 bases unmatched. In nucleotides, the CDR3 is TGTGCCAGCATGGGACTAGCGAAACCAGATACGCAGTATTTT. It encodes CASMGLAKPDTQYF.

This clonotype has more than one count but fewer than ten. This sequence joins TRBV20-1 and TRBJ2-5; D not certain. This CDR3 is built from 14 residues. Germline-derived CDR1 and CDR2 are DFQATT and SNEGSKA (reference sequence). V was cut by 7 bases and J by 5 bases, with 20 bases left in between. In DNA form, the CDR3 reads TGCAGTGGAAGAGAACAGATCTTTCGGGAGACCCAGTACTTC. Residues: CSGREQIFRETQYF.

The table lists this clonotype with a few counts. The CDR3 here is CASKGPMGSGGYTF. DNA of the CDR3: TGTGCCAGCAAGGGGCCGATGGGTTCTGGTGGCTACACCTTC. The genes are TRBV7-9 and TRBJ1-2; tentative D call: TRBD1 (5 bases). CDR1 is SEHNR, CDR2 FQNEAQ, per germline (reference sequence). V was shortened by 7 bases and J by 7 bases, with 19 bases between the two germline ends. CDR3 size: 14 residues. Filled out from reference TRBV7-9 and TRBJ1-2, the complete variable domain reads DTGVSQNPRHKITKRGQNVTFRCDPISEHNRLYWYRQTLGQGPEFLTYFQNEAQLEKSRLLSDRFSAERPKGSFSTLEIQRTEQGDSAMYLCASKGPMGSGGYTFGSGTRLTVV.

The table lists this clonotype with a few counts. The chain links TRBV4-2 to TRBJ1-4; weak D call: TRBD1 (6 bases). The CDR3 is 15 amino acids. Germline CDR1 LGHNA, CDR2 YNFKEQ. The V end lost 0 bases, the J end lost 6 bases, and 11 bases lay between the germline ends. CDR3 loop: CASSQDMGADEKLFF. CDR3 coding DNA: TGTGCCAGCAGCCAAGATATGGGGGCCGATGAAAAACTGTTTTTT.

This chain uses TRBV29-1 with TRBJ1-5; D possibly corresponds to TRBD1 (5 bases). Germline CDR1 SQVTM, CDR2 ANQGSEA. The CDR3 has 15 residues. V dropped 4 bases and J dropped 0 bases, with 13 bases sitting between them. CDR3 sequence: CSVASGTDSNQPQHF. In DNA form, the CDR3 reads TGCAGCGTTGCCTCCGGGACGGATAGCAATCAGCCCCAGCATTTT.

The CDR3 loop reads CASSEDGGNTEAFF. CDR3 nucleotide sequence: TGTGCCAGCAGTGAAGACGGGGGGAACACTGAAGCTTTCTTT. This chain links TRBV6-5 with TRBJ1-1, with D maybe TRBD1 (5 bases). Looked up from germline, CDR1 is MNHEY and CDR2 is SVGAGI. The length of the CDR3 is 14 residues. The ends were cut back, 5 bases at V and 1 base at J, with 11 bases in the middle.

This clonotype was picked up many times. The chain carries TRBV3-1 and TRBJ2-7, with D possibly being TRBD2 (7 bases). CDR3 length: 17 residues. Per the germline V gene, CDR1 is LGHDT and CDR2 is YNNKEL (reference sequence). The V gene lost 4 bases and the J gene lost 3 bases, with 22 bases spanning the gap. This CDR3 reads CASSPEIGKGGYYEQYF. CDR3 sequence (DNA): TGTGCCAGCAGCCCCGAGATCGGAAAGGGGGGGTACTACGAGCAGTACTTC.

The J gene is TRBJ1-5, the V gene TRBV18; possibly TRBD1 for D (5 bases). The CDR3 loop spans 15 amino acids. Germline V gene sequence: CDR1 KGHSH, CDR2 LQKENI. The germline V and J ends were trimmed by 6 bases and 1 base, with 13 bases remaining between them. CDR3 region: CASSPTDGSNQPQHF. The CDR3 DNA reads TGTGCCAGCTCGCCGACAGACGGCAGCAATCAGCCCCAGCATTTT.

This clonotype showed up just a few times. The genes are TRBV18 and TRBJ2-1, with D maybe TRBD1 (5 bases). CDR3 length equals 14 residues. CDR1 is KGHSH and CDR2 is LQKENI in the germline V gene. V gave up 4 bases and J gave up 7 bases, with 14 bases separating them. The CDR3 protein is CASSLFLQGNEQFF. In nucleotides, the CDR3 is TGTGCCAGCTCACTATTCCTTCAGGGAAATGAGCAGTTCTTC. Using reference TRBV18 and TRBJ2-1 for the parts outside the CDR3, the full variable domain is NAGVMQNPRHLVRRRGQEARLRCSPMKGHSHVYWYRQLPEEGLKFMVYLQKENIIDESGMPKERFSAEFPKEGPSILRIQQVVRGDSAAYFCASSLFLQGNEQFFGPGTRLTVL.

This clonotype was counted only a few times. The CDR3 loop reads CATSKGSGRLGNTIYF. In DNA form, the CDR3 reads TGTGCCACCAGCAAGGGGTCTGGCCGTCTTGGAAACACCATATATTTT. The chain uses TRBV15 and TRBJ1-3, with a weak D call TRBD1 (5 bases). The CDR3 consists of 16 residues. Germline values: CDR1 LNHNV, CDR2 YYDKDF (reference sequence). Trimming took 4 bases from V and 3 from J, leaving 16 bases between them.

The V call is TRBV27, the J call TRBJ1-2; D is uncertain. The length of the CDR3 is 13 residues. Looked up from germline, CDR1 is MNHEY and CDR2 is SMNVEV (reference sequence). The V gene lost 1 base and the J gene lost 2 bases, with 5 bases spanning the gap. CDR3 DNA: TGTGCCAGCAGTTTATACAGAAACTATGGCTACACCTTC. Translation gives CASSLYRNYGYTF.

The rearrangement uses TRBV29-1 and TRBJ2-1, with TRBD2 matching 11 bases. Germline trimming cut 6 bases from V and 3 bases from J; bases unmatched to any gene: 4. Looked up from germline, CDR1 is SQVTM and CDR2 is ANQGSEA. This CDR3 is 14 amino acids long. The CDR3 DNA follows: TGCAGCGTGGATACTAGCGGGGGCTACAATGAGCAGTTCTTC. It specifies CSVDTSGGYNEQFF.

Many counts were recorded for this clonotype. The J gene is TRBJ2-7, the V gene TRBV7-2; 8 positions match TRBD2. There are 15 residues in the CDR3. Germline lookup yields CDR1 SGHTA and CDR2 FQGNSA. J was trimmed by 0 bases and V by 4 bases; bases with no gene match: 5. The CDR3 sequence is CASSSRGGHSYEQYV. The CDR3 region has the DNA TGTGCCAGCAGCTCCCGCGGGGGGCACTCCTACGAGCAGTACGTC.